The present TCR beta chain was sequenced within a study of post-analysis software for immune sequencing data. Study-level background: Both relapsing-remitting and secondary progressive multiple sclerosis featured among the disease courses, as did progressive-relapsing multiple sclerosis.

CDR1 is KGHDR, CDR2 SFDVKD, per germline. V was cut by 4 bases and J by 4 bases, with 13 bases left in between. CDR3 size: 14 residues. On this clonotype: Its specificity is unknown.

TCR beta libraries were prepared from cDNA with unique molecular identifiers. TCRdb passed the PCR reads through MiXCR, listing each CDR3 protein once. The sample lists about 500,000 distinct CDR3 sequences, nearly 45% occurring once. Regarding the study as a whole: Diversity measured as normalized Chao1 was significantly lower in multiple sclerosis patients than in controls. About 5 TRBV segments appeared more often in patients than in controls, and TRBV5-6, TRBV5-1 and TRBV20-1 were among these.

The V call is TRBV24-1, the J call TRBJ2-7, with D uncertain. The TCR was taken from a girl aged 5-17 years with multiple sclerosis. Sequenced: blood. In DNA, the CDR3 is TGTGCCACCAGTGACTCACCTACAGCATACGAGCAGTACTTC. As protein: CATSDSPTAYEQYF.